A single sample is the source of the 9 T cell receptor beta chains below, sequenced in a study of T cells in Graves' hyperthyroidism and ophthalmopathy. Researchers took RNA transcripts and amplified the TCR beta CDR3 regions from them. HTBI primers drove first-round RT-PCR of the TCR CDR3. TCRdb reprocessed the multiplex PCR reads via MiXCR and lists one record per CDR3 protein. The table has roughly 360,000 distinct CDR3 sequences, 13% seen once. Sequencing input: blood. Receptors were obtained from a man aged 25-45 years with Graves' hyperthyroidism that later progressed to Graves' ophthalmopathy.

This clonotype was counted between two and nine times. This rearrangement joins TRBV4-1 to TRBJ2-7; a possible D gene is TRBD2 (7 bases). V dropped 0 bases and J dropped 0 bases, with 15 bases sitting between them. The CDR3 extends over 17 amino acids. CDR1 and CDR2 (germline): MGHRA, YSYEKL. The CDR3 sequence: CASSQDSAGASSYEQYF. CDR3 DNA sequence: TGCGCCAGCAGCCAAGATTCGGCGGGGGCCTCCTCCTACGAGCAGTACTTC.

This clonotype was detected a few times. A read error may account for a junction end that differs from germline. The gene calls are TRBV6-2 or TRBV6-3 and TRBJ1-1; D is uncertain. This CDR3 is built from 14 residues. Germline loops: CDR1 MNHEY, CDR2 SVGEGT. The CDR3 is CASSYTIGNTEASF. CDR3 coding DNA: TGTGCCAGCAGTTATACTATCGGGAACACTGAAGCTTCCTTT.

Many counts were recorded for this clonotype. The rearrangement uses TRBV2 and TRBJ1-5; the match to TRBD1 covers 9 bases. From germline, CDR1 is SNHLY and CDR2 FYNNEI. The CDR3 covers 13 residues. V lost 3 bases to trimming and J lost 7 bases; unmatched junction nucleotides: 1. The CDR3 sequence is CASSEDRGQPQHF. In DNA, the CDR3 is TGTGCCAGCAGTGAGGACAGGGGACAGCCCCAGCATTTT. Supplemented by reference TRBV2 and TRBJ1-5, the full variable domain reads EPEVTQTPSHQVTQMGQEVILRCVPISNHLYFYWYRQILGQKVEFLVSFYNNEISEKSEIFDDQFSVERPDGSNFTLKIRSTKLEDSAMYFCASSEDRGQPQHFGDGTRLSIL.

The genes are TRBV11-1 and TRBJ2-3, with 9 bases matching TRBD1. V lost 8 bases, J lost 5 bases, and 5 bases stayed unmatched. CDR1 and CDR2 from the germline V gene are SGHAT and FQDESV (reference sequence). CDR3 size: 13 residues. The CDR3 protein is CASRTGVVDTQYF. The DNA for the CDR3 is TGTGCCAGCCGGACAGGGGTAGTAGATACGCAGTATTTT.

This rearrangement joins TRBV9 to TRBJ2-5; D uncertain. The CDR3 contains 16 residues. Germline lookup yields CDR1 SGDLS and CDR2 YYNGEE. V dropped 4 bases and J dropped 4 bases, with 20 bases sitting between them. The CDR3 region is CASSSQRDKRGETQYF. As DNA, the CDR3 is TGTGCCAGCAGCTCCCAAAGGGATAAAAGAGGAGAGACCCAGTACTTC.

Of note for this clonotype: The junction differs from germline at one of its ends, possibly a read error. The chain uses TRBV7-9 and TRBJ2-7; 7 nucleotides line up with TRBD2. CDR1 SEHNR and CDR2 FQNEAQ come from the germline V gene (reference sequence). CDR3 length equals 15 residues. CDR3 coding DNA: TGTGCCAGCAGCTTAGCGGACGCCAGGGACTACGGGCAGTACTTC. Amino acid sequence: CASSLADARDYGQYF.

This rearrangement joins TRBV12-3 or TRBV12-4 to TRBJ2-2, with 10 bases fitting TRBD2. The J segment lost 7 bases and the V segment lost 3 bases, leaving 11 bases of the junction unmatched. The CDR3 runs 17 residues. The CDR3 here is CASSFPSGGLGGGELFF. CDR3 bases: TGTGCCAGCAGTTTCCCTAGCGGGGGTCTAGGGGGCGGGGAGCTGTTTTTT.

This clonotype turned up a few times. This chain connects TRBV19 to TRBJ1-1; tentatively, D is TRBD1 (6 bases). V was cut by 7 bases and J by 0 bases, with 9 bases left in between. Per germline, CDR1 LNHDA and CDR2 SQIVND (reference sequence). This CDR3 comprises 13 residues. The CDR3 loop is CASTDSMNTEAFF. CDR3 in DNA: TGTGCCAGTACGGACAGCATGAACACTGAAGCTTTCTTT.

This clonotype was observed many times. The chain has TRBV30 and TRBJ1-2; D is undetermined. CDR1 is GTSNPN and CDR2 is SVGIG in the germline V gene (reference sequence). V lost 2 bases and J lost 0, with 4 bases in between. This CDR3 is built from 12 residues. The CDR3 reads CAWSQPNYGYTF. CDR3 nucleotide sequence: TGTGCCTGGAGTCAACCTAACTATGGCTACACCTTC.